These 15 T cell receptor beta chains were all obtained from the same sample, sequenced in a study of identical twins (dated by TCRdb to the mid-2010s). Library preparation employed 5' RACE. This sample was sequenced with an Illumina HiSeq 2000. TCRdb trimmed the raw reads at Q25, called clones with MiXCR and kept productive beta chains. Identical CDR3 proteins give one entry, which carries the most common genes and DNA. Across this sample there are about 890,000 distinct CDR3 sequences, with 9% to 15% seen only once. Around 1.6% of the sample is taken by the ten largest. These data were also reused for a study on yellow fever vaccine responses in identical twins.

The sample comprised PBMCs. The receptors were gathered from a woman between 18 and 29 years old in good health.

V gene TRBV5-1 combines with J gene TRBJ1-1, with D possibly TRBD1 on 5 matching bases. The CDR3 loop spans 16 amino acids. Germline V gene sequence: CDR1 SGHRS, CDR2 YFSETQ. The V and J ends lost 1 base and 1 base respectively, with 14 bases between them. The CDR3 nucleotides are TGCGCCAGCAGCTTGCCCCCAGGGACTAAGAACACTGAAGCTTTCTTT. Protein product: CASSLPPGTKNTEAFF.

The V call is TRBV29-1, the J call TRBJ2-6; TRBD2 is a possible D gene (5 bases). Germline CDR1 reads SQVTM; CDR2 reads ANQGSEA. This CDR3 is 16 amino acids long. With 0 bases removed from V and 3 bases from J, the gap between germline ends came to 12 bases. In DNA, the CDR3 is TGCAGCGTTGAAGACCCGGGGTCCGGTGGGGCCAACGTCCTGACTTTC. As protein: CSVEDPGSGGANVLTF.

This clonotype was seen only a few times. This chain uses TRBV29-1 with TRBJ2-1, with D uncertain. Germline values: CDR1 SQVTM, CDR2 ANQGSEA. The ends were cut back, 6 bases at V and 6 bases at J, with 12 bases in the middle. The CDR3 sequence is 12 residues long. DNA of the CDR3: TGCAGCGTGGCCGAAGGTGGCAATGAGCAGTTCTTC. Its translation: CSVAEGGNEQFF.

The J gene is TRBJ2-5, the V gene TRBV10-3; 10 nucleotides agree with TRBD2. Germline lookup yields CDR1 ENHRY and CDR2 SYGVKD. CDR3 length equals 14 residues. V lost 7 bases and J lost 2; bases outside the gene matches: 4. The DNA of the CDR3 is TGTGCCATCAAGAGCGGGAGGGAGCAAGAGACCCAGTACTTC. Protein sequence: CAIKSGREQETQYF.

This rearrangement joins TRBV29-1 to TRBJ2-7, with D perhaps TRBD1 (6 bases). CDR3 length: 13 amino acids. CDR1 and CDR2 from the germline V gene are SQVTM and ANQGSEA. V lost 3 bases and J lost 2, with 11 bases in between. The CDR3 here is CSVEGDTTYEQYF. The DNA of the CDR3 is TGCAGCGTTGAGGGGGACACCACCTACGAGCAGTACTTC.

This clonotype was seen at least ten times. V is TRBV5-1 and J is TRBJ1-4; 8 nucleotides agree with TRBD1. Losses at the gene ends were 2 bases for V and 0 bases for J; bases not matched to a gene: 3. The CDR3 covers 16 residues. Germline-derived CDR1 and CDR2 are SGHRS and YFSETQ. CDR3 in DNA: TGCGCCAGCAGCTTTGGGACAGGCTCAACTAATGAAAAACTGTTTTTT. Its protein product is CASSFGTGSTNEKLFF.

This clonotype was detected ten times or more. This sequence joins TRBV5-4 and TRBJ2-3; D may be TRBD1 (6 bases). In germline, CDR1 is SGHNT, CDR2 YYREEE (reference sequence). V was pared by 4 bases and J by 4 bases, with 13 bases between. The CDR3 sequence is 14 residues long. The CDR3 reads CASSLRDTSDTQYF. Written as DNA, the CDR3 is TGTGCCAGCAGCCTTCGGGACACATCAGATACGCAGTATTTT.

Only a few counts were recorded for this clonotype. The genes are TRBV5-6 and TRBJ2-5; TRBD1 aligns across 10 bases. The CDR3 is made up of 16 amino acids. V shed 3 bases and J 6 bases; nucleotides not matched to a gene: 11. The germline V gene encodes CDR1 SGHDT and CDR2 YYEEEE. The CDR3 coding sequence is TGTGCCAGCAGCTCGGTGGGACAGGGGCCCGCCAAGACCCAGTACTTC. Translation gives CASSSVGQGPAKTQYF. Combining the CDR3 with reference TRBV5-6 and TRBJ2-5 gives the whole variable domain DAGVTQSPTHLIKTRGQQVTLRCSPKSGHDTVSWYQQALGQGPQFIFQYYEEEERQRGNFPDRFSGHQFPNYSSELNVNALLLGDSALYLCASSSVGQGPAKTQYFGPGTRLLVL.

V is TRBV28 and J is TRBJ1-1; D call uncertain. This CDR3 comprises 14 residues. Germline V gene sequence: CDR1 MDHEN, CDR2 SYDVKM. V shed 7 bases and J shed 6 bases, with 18 bases lying between them. The CDR3, as DNA: TGTGCCAGCACCAACAGAGACGGTAGCGCTGAAGCTTTCTTT. Translation: CASTNRDGSAEAFF. The full variable domain, with the rest looked up from reference TRBV28 and TRBJ1-1, is DVKVTQSSRYLVKRTGEKVFLECVQDMDHENMFWYRQDPGLGLRLIYFSYDVKMKEKGDIPEGYSVSREKKERFSLILESASTNQTSMYLCASTNRDGSAEAFFGQGTRLTVV.

The rearrangement uses TRBV6-5 and TRBJ2-4; no definite D call. Germline loops: CDR1 MNHEY, CDR2 SVGAGI. The ends were cut back, 8 bases at V and 9 bases at J, with 11 bases in the middle. CDR3 length equals 11 residues. The CDR3 DNA sequence: TGTGCCAGCTCAAAGATGGGCATTCAGTACTTC. Amino acids: CASSKMGIQYF.

This CDR3 is CASSLWTSGLSNEQFF. CDR3 in DNA: TGTGCCAGCAGCTTGTGGACTAGCGGGTTGAGCAATGAGCAGTTCTTC. The rearrangement uses TRBV11-3 and TRBJ2-1; the match to TRBD2 covers 11 bases. The CDR3 covers 16 residues. Trimming removed 3 bases from V and 6 bases from J; junction bases left unmatched: 7. The germline CDR1 and CDR2 sequences are SGHNT and YENEEA.

This clonotype has just a few counts. This sequence joins TRBV3-1 and TRBJ1-1, with 7 bases matching TRBD1. J lost 2 bases, V lost 0 bases, and 12 bases had no gene match. Looked up from germline, CDR1 is LGHDT and CDR2 is YNNKEL (reference sequence). There are 18 residues in the CDR3. CDR3: CASSQDRIQGTVNTEAFF. The CDR3 DNA reads as TGTGCCAGCAGCCAAGATCGCATCCAGGGGACAGTAAACACTGAAGCTTTCTTT.

This clonotype was seen a handful of times. The chain carries TRBV5-1 and TRBJ1-6; D possibly corresponds to TRBD1 (5 bases). Trimming removed 4 bases at V and 7 bases at J, with 15 bases between. The germline gives CDR1 SGHRS, CDR2 YFSETQ. The length of the CDR3 is 15 residues. In DNA, the CDR3 is TGCGCCAGCAGCCATACCGGGACCGAGAATTCACCCCTCCACTTT. Protein: CASSHTGTENSPLHF.

This clonotype was observed many times. This chain joins TRBV4-1 and TRBJ2-7; 10 bases fit TRBD2. Germline V lookup: CDR1 MGHRA, CDR2 YSYEKL. The CDR3 covers 14 residues. Trimming took 4 bases from V and 5 from J; bases not matched to a gene: 5. CDR3 bases: TGCGCCAGCAGCCCTGTCAGCGGGAGGGACGAGCAGTACTTC. Its translation is CASSPVSGRDEQYF.

This clonotype occurred once. The chain employs TRBV2 and TRBJ1-2; 11 positions agree with TRBD1. Germline CDR1 reads SNHLY; CDR2 reads FYNNEI. CDR3 length: 17 amino acids. Trimming took 7 bases from V and 0 from J; bases not matched to a gene: 10. CDR3 sequence (DNA): TGTGCCAGCAAACGCGGGACAGGGGGGACAGCTAACTATGGCTACACCTTC. This encodes CASKRGTGGTANYGYTF.